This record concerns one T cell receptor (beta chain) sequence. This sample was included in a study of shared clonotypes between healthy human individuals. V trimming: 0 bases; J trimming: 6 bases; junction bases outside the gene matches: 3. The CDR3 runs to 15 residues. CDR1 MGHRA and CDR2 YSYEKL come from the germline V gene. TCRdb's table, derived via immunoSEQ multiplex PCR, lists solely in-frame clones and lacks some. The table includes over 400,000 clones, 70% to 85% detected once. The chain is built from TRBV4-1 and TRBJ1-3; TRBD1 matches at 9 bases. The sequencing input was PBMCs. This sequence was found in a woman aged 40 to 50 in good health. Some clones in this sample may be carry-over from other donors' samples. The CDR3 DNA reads TGCGCCAGCAGCCAAGATGGACAGGGGATAAACACCATATATTTT. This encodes CASSQDGQGINTIYF.